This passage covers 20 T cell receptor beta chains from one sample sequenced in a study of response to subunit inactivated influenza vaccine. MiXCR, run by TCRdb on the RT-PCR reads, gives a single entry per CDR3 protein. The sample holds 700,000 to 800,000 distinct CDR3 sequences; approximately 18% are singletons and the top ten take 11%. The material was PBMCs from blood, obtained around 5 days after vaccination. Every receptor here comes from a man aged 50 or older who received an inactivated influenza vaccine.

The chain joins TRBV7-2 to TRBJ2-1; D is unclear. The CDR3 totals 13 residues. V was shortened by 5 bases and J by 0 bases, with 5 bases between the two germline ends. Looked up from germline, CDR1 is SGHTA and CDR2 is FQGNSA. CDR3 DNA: TGTGCCAGCAGCCACAACTCCTACAATGAGCAGTTCTTC. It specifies CASSHNSYNEQFF.

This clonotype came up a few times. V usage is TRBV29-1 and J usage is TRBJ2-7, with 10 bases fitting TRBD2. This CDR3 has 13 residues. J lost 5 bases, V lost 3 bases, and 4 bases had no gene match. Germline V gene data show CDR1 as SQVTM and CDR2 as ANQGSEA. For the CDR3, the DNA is TGCAGCGTTGATCCTAGCGGGAGCAACGAGCAGTACTTC. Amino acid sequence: CSVDPSGSNEQYF.

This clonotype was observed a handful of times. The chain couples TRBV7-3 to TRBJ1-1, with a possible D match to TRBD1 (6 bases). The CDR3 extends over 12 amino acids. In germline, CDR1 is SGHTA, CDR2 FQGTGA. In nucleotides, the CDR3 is TGTGGGAAGGACAGTACGAACACTGAAGCTTTCTTT. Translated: CGKDSTNTEAFF.

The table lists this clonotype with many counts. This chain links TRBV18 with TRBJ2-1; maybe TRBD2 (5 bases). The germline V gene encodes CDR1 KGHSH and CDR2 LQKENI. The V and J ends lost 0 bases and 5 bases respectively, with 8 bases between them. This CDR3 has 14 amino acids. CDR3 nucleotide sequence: TGTGCCAGCTCACCACCTACTAGTAACAATGAGCAGTTCTTC. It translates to CASSPPTSNNEQFF.

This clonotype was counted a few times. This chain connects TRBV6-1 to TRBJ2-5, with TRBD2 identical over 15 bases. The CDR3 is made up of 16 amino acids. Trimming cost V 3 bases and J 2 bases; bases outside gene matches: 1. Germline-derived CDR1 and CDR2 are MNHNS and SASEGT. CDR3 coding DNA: TGTGCCAGCAGTGACGGACTAGCGGGGGGGCAAGAGACCCAGTACTTC. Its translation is CASSDGLAGGQETQYF.

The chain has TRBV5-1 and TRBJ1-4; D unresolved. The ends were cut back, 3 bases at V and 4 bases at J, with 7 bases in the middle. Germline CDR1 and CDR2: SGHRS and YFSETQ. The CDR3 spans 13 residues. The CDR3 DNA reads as TGCGCCAGCAGCTGGAGAATTAATGAAAAACTGTTTTTT. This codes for CASSWRINEKLFF.

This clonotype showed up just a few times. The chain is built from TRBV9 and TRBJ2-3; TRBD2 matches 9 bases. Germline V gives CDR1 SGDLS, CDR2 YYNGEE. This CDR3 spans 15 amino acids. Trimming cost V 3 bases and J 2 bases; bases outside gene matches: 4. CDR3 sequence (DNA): TGTGCCAGCAGCGGTAGCGGGGGCCTCACAGATACGCAGTATTTT. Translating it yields CASSGSGGLTDTQYF.

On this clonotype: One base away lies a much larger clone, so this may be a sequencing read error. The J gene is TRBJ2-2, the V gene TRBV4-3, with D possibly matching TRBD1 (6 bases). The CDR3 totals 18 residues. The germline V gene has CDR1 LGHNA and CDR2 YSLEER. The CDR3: CASSQGGIRTANTGELVF. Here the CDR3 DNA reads TGCGCCAGCAGCCAGGGTGGAATCAGGACAGCGAACACCGGGGAGCTGGTTTTT.

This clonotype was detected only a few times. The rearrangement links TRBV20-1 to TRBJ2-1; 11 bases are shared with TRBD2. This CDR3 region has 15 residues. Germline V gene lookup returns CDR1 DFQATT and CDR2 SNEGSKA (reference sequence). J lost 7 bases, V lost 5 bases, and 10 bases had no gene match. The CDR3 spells CSAYQILAGENEQFF. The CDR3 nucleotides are TGCAGTGCTTACCAAATACTAGCGGGAGAAAATGAGCAGTTCTTC.

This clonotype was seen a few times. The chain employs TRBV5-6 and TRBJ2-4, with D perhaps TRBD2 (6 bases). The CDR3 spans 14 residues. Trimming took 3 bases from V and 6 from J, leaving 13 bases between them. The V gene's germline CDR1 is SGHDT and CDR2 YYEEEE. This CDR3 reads CASSSSGRGNIQYF. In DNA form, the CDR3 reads TGTGCCAGCAGCTCATCAGGGCGGGGAAACATTCAGTACTTC.

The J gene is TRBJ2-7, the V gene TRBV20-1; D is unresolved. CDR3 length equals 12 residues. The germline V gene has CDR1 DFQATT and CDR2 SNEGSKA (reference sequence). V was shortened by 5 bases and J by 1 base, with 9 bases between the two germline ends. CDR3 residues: CSALQVSYEQYF. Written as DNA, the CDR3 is TGCAGTGCTCTCCAGGTGTCCTACGAGCAGTACTTC.

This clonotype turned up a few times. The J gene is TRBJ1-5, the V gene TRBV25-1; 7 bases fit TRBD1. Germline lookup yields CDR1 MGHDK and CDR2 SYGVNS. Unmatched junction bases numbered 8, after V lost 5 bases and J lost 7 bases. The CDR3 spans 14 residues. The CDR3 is CASSQTGTRQPQHF. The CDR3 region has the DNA TGTGCCAGCAGTCAGACAGGGACCAGACAGCCCCAGCATTTT.

The DNA for the CDR3 is TGCAGTGCTAGAGATTGGCAGGGGAACTCCTACAATGAGCAGTTCTTC. Its translation is CSARDWQGNSYNEQFF. The V gene is TRBV20-1, the J gene TRBJ2-1; D is possibly TRBD1 (6 bases). Trimming cost V 0 bases and J 0 bases, with 12 bases left between them. The CDR3 consists of 16 residues. Germline CDR1 and CDR2: DFQATT and SNEGSKA (reference sequence).

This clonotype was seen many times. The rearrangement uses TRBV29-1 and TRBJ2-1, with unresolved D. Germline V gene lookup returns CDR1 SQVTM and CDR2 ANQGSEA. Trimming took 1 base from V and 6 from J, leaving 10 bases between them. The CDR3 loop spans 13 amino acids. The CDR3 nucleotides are TGCAGCGTTGAAGCCCCCGAGGCCAATGAGCAGTTCTTC. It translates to CSVEAPEANEQFF.

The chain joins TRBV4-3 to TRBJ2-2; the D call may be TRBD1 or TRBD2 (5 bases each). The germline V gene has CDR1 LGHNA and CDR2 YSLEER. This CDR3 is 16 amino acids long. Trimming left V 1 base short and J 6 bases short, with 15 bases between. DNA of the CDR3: TGCGCCAGCAGCCAAGCAAGGACGGGGACGGCCGGGGAGCTGTTTTTT. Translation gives CASSQARTGTAGELFF.

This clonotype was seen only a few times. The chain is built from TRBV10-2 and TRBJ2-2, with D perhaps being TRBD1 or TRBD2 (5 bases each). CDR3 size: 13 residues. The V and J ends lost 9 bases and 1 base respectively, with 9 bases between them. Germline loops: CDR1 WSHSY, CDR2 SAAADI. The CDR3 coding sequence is TGCGCCAGTGGGACCTGGAACACCGGGGAGCTGTTTTTT. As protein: CASGTWNTGELFF.

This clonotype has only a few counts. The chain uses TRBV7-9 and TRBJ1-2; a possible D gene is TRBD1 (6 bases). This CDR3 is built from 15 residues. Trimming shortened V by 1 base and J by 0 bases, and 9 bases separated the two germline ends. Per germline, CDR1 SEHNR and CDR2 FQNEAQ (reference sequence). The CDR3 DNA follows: TGTGCCAGCAGCTTAGAGACAGGTTCTAACTATGGCTACACCTTC. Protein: CASSLETGSNYGYTF.

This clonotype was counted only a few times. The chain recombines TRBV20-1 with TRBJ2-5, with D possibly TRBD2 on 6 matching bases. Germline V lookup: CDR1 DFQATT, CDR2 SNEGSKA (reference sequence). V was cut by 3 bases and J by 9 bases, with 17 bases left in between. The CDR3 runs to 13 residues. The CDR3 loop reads CSARLSTPGAQYF. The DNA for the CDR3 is TGCAGTGCTAGGTTATCGACCCCGGGGGCCCAGTACTTC.

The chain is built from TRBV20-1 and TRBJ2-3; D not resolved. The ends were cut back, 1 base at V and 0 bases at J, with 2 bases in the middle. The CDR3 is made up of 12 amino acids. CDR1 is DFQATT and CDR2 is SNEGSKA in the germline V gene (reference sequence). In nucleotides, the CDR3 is TGCAGTGCTAGAGCAAGCACAGATACGCAGTATTTT. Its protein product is CSARASTDTQYF.

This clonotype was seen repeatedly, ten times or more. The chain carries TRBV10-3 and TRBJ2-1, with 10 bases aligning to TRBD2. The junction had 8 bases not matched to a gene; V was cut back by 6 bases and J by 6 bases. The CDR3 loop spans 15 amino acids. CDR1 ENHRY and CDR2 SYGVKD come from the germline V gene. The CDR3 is CAIRQTSGKSNEQFF. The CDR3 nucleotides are TGTGCCATCAGACAAACTAGCGGGAAATCCAATGAGCAGTTCTTC.